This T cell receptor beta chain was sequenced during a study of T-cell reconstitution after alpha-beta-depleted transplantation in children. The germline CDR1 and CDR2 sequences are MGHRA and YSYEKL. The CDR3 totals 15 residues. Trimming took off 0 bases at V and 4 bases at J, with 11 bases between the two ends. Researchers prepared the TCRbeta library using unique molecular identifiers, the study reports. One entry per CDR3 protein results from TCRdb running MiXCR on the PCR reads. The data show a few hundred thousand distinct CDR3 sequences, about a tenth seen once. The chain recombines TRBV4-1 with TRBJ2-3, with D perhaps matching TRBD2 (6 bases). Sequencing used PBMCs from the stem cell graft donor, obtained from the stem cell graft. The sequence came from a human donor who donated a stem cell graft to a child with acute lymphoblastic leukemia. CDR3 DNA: TGCGCCAGCAGCCAAGATAAGGGAGGCCCAGATACGCAGTATTTT. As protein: CASSQDKGGPDTQYF.